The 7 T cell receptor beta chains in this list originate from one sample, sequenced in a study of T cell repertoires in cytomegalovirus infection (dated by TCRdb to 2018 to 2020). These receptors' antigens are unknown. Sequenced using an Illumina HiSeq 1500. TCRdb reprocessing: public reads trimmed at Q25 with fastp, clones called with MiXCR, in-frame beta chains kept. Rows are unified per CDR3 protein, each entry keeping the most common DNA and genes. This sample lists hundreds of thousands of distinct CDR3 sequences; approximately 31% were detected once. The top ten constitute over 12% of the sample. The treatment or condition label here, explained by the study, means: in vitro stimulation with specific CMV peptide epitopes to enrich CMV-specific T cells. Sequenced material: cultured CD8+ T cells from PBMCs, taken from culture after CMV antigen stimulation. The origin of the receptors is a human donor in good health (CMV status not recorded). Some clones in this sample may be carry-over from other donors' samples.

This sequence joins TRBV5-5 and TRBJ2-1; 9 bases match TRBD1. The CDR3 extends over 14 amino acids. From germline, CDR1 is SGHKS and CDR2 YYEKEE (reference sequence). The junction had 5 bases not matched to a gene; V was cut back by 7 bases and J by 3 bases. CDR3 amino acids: CASGRDRDYNEQFF. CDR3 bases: TGTGCCAGCGGCCGGGACAGGGACTACAATGAGCAGTTCTTC.

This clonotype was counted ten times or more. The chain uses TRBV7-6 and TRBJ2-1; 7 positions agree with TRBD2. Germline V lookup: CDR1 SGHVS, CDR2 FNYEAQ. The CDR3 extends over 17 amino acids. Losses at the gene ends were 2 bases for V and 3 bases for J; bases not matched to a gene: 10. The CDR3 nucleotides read TGTGCCAGCAGCTTATCTTCAGCGGGGAAAAACTACAATGAGCAGTTCTTC. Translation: CASSLSSAGKNYNEQFF.

The CDR3 region is CASSEHRGMNTEAFF. The CDR3 nucleotides read TGTGCCAGCAGTGAACACAGGGGGATGAACACTGAAGCTTTCTTT. This sequence joins TRBV2 and TRBJ1-1, with 8 bases aligning to TRBD1. CDR1 is SNHLY and CDR2 is FYNNEI in the germline V gene. Germline trimming cut 2 bases from V and 0 bases from J; bases unmatched to any gene: 2. CDR3 length: 15 amino acids.

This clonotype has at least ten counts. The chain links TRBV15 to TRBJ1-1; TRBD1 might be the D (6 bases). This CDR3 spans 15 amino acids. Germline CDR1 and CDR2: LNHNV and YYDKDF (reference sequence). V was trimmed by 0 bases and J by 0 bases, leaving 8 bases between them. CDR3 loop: CATSRDRGMNTEAFF. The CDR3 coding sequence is TGTGCCACCAGCAGAGACAGGGGAATGAACACTGAAGCTTTCTTT.

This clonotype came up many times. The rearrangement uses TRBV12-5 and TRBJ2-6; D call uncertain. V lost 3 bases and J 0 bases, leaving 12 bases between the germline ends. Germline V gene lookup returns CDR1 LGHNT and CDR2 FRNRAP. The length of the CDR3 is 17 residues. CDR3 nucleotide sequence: TGTGCTAGTGGTTTCTCTACAGATAACTCTGGGGCCAACGTCCTGACTTTC. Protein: CASGFSTDNSGANVLTF. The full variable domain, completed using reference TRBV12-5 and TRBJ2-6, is DARVTQTPRHKVTEMGQEVTMRCQPILGHNTVFWYRQTMMQGLELLAYFRNRAPLDDSGMPKDRFSAEMPDATLATLKIQPSEPRDSAVYFCASGFSTDNSGANVLTFGAGSRLTVL.

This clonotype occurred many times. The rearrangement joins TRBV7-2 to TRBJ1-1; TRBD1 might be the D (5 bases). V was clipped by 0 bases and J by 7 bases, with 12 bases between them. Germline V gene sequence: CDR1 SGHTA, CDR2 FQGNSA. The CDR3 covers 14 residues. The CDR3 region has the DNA TGTGCCAGCAGCTTAGCCATTTGGGGGGTTGAAGCTTTCTTT. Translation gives CASSLAIWGVEAFF.

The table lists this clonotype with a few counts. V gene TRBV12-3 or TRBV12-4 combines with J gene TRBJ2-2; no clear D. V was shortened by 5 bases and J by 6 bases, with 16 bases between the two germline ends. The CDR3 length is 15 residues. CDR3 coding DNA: TGTGCCAGCAGTCCCCCTGGGTGGGCGGCCGGGGAGCTGTTTTTT. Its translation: CASSPPGWAAGELFF.